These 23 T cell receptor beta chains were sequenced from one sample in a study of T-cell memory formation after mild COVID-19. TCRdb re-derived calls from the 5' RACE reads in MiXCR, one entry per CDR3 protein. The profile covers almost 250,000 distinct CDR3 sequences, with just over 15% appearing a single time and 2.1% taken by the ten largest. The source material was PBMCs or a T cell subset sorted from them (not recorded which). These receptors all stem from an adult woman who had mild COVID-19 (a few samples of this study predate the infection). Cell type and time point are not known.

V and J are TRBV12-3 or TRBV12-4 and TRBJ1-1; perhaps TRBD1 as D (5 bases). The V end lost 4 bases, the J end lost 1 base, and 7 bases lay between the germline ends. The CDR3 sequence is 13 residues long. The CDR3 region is CASSWGPNTEAFF. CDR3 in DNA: TGTGCCAGCAGTTGGGGACCGAACACTGAAGCTTTCTTT.

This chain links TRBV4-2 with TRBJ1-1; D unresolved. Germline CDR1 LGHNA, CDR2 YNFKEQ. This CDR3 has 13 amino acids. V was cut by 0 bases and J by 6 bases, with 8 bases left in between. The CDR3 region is CASSQEAGSEAFF. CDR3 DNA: TGTGCCAGCAGCCAAGAAGCAGGATCTGAAGCTTTCTTT.

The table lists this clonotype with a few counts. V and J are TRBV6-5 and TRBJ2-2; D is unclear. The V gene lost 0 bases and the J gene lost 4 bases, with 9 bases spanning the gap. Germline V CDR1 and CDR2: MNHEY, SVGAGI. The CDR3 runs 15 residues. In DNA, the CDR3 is TGTGCCAGCAGTTACTCTGCCAGGCCCACCGGGGAGCTGTTTTTT. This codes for CASSYSARPTGELFF.

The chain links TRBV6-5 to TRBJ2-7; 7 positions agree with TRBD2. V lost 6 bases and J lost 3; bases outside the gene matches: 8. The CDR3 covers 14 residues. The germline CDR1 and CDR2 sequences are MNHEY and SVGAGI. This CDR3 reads CASRTTGGHYEQYF. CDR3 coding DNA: TGTGCCAGCAGGACGACGGGAGGCCACTACGAGCAGTACTTC.

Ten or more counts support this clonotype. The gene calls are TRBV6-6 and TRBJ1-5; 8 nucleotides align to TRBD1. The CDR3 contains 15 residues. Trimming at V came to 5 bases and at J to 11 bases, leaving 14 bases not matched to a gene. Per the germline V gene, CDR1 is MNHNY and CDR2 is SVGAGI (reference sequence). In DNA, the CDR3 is TGTGCCAGCAGTCTGGACAGGGCTCGTCTTAGAGCCCAGCATTTT. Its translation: CASSLDRARLRAQHF.

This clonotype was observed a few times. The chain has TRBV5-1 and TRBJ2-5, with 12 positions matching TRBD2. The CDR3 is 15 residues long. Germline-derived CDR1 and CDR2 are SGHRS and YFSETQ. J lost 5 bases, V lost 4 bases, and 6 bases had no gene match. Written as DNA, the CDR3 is TGCGCCAGCAGCATCGGACTAGCGGGGATGGAGACCCAGTACTTC. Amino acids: CASSIGLAGMETQYF.

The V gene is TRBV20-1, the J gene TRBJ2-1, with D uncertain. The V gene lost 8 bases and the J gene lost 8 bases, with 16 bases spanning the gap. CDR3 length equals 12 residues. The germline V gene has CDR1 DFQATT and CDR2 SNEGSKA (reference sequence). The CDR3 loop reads CSWVVSIDEQFF. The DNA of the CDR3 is TGCAGTTGGGTTGTGAGTATCGATGAGCAGTTCTTC.

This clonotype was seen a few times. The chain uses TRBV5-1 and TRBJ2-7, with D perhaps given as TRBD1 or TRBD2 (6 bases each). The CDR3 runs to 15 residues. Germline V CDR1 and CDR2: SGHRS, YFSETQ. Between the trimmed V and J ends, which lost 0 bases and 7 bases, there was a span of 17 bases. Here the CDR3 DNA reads TGCGCCAGCAGCTTGGACGGACGGGGGCTTAGAGAGCAGTACTTC. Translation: CASSLDGRGLREQYF.

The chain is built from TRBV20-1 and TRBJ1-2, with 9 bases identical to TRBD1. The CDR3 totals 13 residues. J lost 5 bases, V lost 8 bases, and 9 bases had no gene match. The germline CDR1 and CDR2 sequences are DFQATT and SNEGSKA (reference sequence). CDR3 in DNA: TGCAGTTACCCCCGGGACAGGGTATATGGCTACACCTTC. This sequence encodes CSYPRDRVYGYTF.

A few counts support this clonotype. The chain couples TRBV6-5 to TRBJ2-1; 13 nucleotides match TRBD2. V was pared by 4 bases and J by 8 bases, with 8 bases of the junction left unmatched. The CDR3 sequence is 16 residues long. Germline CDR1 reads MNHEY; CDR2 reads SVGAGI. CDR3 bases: TGTGCCAGCAGTTCCGAACTAGCGGGGGGGCTTCATGAGCAGTTCTTC. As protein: CASSSELAGGLHEQFF.

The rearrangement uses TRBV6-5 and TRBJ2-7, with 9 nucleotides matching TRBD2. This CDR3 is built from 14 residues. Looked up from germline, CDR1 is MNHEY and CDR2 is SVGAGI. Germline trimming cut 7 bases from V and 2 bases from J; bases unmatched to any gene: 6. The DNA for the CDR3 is TGTGCCAGCAAGTGGACTAGCGTAACCTACGAGCAGTACTTC. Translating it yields CASKWTSVTYEQYF.

This chain's CDR3 is CASSLEHWRNGGELFF. CDR3 DNA: TGTGCCAGCAGCTTGGAACATTGGAGGAACGGCGGGGAGCTGTTTTTT. The chain has TRBV5-6 and TRBJ2-2; the D gene is possibly TRBD2 (5 bases). Germline CDR1 reads SGHDT; CDR2 reads YYEEEE. V lost 0 bases, J lost 7 bases, and 16 bases lay in between. The CDR3 is made up of 16 amino acids.

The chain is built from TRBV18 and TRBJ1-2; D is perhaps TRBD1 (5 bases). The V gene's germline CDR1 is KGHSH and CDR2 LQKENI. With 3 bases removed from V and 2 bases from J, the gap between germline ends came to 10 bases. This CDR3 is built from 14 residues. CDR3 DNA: TGTGCCAGCTCACCGGAGGGACTAAACTATGGCTACACCTTC. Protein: CASSPEGLNYGYTF.

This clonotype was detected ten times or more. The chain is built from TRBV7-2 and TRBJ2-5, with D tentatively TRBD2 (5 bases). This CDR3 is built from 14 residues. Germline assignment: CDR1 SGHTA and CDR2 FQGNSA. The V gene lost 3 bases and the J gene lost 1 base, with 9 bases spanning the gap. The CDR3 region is CASSFGEPQETQYF. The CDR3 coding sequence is TGTGCCAGCAGCTTCGGGGAGCCCCAAGAGACCCAGTACTTC.

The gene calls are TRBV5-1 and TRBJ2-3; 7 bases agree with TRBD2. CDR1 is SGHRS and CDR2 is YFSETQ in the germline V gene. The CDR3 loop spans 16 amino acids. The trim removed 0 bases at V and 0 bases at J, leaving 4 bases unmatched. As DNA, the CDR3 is TGCGCCAGCAGCTTGGCCGGGACTATCAGCACAGATACGCAGTATTTT. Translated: CASSLAGTISTDTQYF.

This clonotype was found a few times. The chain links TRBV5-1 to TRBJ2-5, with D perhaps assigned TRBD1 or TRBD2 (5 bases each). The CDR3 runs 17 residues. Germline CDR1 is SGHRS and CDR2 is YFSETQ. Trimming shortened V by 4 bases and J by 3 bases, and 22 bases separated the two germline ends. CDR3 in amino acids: CASSPGVWGDGEETQYF. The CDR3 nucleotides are TGCGCCAGCAGCCCCGGGGTGTGGGGCGACGGAGAAGAGACCCAGTACTTC.

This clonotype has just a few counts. CDR3 coding DNA: TGTGCCATCAGTCAAGGACAGGGGAGGGAAGCTTTCTTT. Its translation: CAISQGQGREAFF. V usage is TRBV10-3 and J usage is TRBJ1-1; 9 nucleotides line up with TRBD1. The junction had 6 bases not matched to a gene; V was cut back by 5 bases and J by 8 bases. CDR1 ENHRY and CDR2 SYGVKD come from the germline V gene. CDR3 length: 13 residues.

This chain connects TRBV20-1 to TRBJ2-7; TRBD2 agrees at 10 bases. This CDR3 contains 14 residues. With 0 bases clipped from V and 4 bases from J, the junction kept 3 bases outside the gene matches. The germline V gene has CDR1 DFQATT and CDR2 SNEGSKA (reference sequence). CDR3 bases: TGCAGTGCTAGAGAGGCTAGCGGGAGTTACGAGCAGTACTTC. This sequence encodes CSAREASGSYEQYF.

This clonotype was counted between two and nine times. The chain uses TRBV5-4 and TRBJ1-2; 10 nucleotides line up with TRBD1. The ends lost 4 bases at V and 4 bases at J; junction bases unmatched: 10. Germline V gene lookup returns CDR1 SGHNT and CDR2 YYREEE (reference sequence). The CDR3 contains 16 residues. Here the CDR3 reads CASSGGTGVVGYGYTF. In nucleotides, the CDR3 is TGTGCCAGCAGCGGGGGGACAGGGGTGGTAGGCTATGGCTACACCTTC.

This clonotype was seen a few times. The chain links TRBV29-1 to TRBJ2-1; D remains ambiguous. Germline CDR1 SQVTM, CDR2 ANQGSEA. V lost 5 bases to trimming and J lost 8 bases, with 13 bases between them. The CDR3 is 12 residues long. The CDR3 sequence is CSVLDGTDEQFF. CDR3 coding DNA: TGCAGCGTTTTGGACGGAACGGATGAGCAGTTCTTC.

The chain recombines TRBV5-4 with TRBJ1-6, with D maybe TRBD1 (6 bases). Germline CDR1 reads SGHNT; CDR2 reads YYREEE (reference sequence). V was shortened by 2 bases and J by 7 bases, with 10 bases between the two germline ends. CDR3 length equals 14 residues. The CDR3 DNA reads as TGTGCCAGCAGCTTACAGGGAAGGAATTCACCCCTCCACTTT. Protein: CASSLQGRNSPLHF.

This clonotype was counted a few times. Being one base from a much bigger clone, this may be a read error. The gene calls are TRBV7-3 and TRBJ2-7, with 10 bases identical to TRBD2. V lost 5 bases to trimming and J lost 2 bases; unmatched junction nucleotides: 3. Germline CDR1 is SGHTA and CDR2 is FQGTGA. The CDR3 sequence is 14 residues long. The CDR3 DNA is TGTGCCAGCAGCCCCAGCGGGGGGGCCTACGAGCAGTACTTC. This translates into CASSPSGGAYEQYF. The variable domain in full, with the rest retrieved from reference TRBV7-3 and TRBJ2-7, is GAGVSQTPSNKVTEKGKYVELRCDPISGHTALYWYRQSLGQGPEFLIYFQGTGAADDSGLPNDRFFAVRPEGSVSTLKIQRTERGDSAVYLCASSPSGGAYEQYFGPGTRLTVT.

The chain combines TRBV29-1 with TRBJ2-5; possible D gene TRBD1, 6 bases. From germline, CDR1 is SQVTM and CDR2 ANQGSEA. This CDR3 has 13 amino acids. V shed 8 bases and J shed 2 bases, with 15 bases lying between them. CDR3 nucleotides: TGCAGCCTGCGCGGTAGGGGGCAAGAGACCCAGTACTTC. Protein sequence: CSLRGRGQETQYF. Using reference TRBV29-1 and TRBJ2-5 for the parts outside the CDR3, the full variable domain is SAVISQKPSRDICQRGTSLTIQCQVDSQVTMMFWYRQQPGQSLTLIATANQGSEATYESGFVIDKFPISRPNLTFSTLTVSNMSPEDSSIYLCSLRGRGQETQYFGPGTRLLVL.